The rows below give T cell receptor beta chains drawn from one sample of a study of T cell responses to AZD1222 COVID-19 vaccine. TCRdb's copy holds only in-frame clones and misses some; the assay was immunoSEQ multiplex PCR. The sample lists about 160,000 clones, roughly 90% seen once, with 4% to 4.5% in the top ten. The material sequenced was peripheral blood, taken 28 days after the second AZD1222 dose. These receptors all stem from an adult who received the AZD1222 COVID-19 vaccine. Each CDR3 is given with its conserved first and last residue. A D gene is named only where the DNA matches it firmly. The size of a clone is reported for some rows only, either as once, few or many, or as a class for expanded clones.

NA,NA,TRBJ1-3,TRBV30,CAWTPLNTIYF,TGTGCCTGGACCCCCCTAAACACCATATATTTT
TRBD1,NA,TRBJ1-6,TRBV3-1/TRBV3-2,CASSQGTGGNSPLHF,TGTGCCAGCAGCCAGGGGACAGGGGGTAATTCACCCCTCCACTTT
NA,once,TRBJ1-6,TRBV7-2,CASSNRQYNSPLHF,TGTGCCAGCAGCAATCGACAGTATAATTCACCCCTCCACTTT
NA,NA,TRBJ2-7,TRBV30,CAWMAGAYEQYF,TGTGCCTGGATGGCAGGGGCCTACGAGCAGTACTTC
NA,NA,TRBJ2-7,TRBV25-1,CASSEQGYEQYF,TGTGCCAGCAGTGAGCAGGGTTACGAGCAGTACTTC
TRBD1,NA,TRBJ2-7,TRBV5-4,CASSLTGTGSEQYF,TGTGCCAGCAGCTTGACTGGGACAGGATCCGAGCAGTACTTC
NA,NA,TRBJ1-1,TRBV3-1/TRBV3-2,CASSFRRAFNTEAFF,TGTGCCAGCAGCTTCCGGAGGGCCTTTAACACTGAAGCTTTCTTT
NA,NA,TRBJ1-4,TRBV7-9,CASSLRGARRVTNEKLFF,TGTGCCAGCAGCTTACGGGGGGCACGCAGAGTAACTAATGAAAAACTGTTTTTT
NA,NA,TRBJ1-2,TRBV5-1,CASRLNTGFPGYTF,TGCGCCAGCAGGCTTAACACAGGGTTCCCTGGCTACACCTTC
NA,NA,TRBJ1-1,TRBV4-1,CASSQEQGLNTEAFF,TGCGCCAGCAGCCAGGAGCAGGGGCTGAACACTGAAGCTTTCTTT
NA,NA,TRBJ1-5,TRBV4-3,CASSQEVGGSNSNQPQHF,TGCGCCAGCAGCCAAGAGGTCGGTGGCAGCAATAGCAATCAGCCCCAGCATTTT
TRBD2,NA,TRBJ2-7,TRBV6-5,CASSSSGGRPYEQYF,TGTGCCAGCAGTTCTAGCGGGGGAAGACCCTACGAGCAGTACTTC
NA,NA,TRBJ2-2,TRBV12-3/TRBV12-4,CASWSTGELFF,TGTGCCAGCTGGTCCACCGGGGAGCTGTTTTTT
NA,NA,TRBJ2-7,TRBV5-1,CASSLGGGTPYEQYF,TGCGCCAGCAGCTTAGGAGGGGGCACGCCCTACGAGCAGTACTTC
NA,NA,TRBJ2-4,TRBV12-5,CATTRDTKNIQYF,TGTGCTACCACAAGGGACACCAAAAACATTCAGTACTTC
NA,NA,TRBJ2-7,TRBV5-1,CASSVTGGHYEQYF,TGCGCCAGCAGCGTAACCGGGGGCCACTACGAGCAGTACTTC
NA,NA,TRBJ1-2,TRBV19,CASSIIPNRDGYTF,TGTGCCAGTAGTATAATCCCCAACCGGGATGGCTACACCTTC
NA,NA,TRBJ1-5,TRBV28,CASRGGSNQPQHF,TGTGCCAGCCGGGGGGGGAGCAATCAGCCCCAGCATTTT
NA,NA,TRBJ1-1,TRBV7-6,CASSLLGGGNTEAFF,TGTGCCAGCAGCTTATTAGGGGGTGGGAACACTGAAGCTTTCTTT
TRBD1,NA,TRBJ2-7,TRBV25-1,CASSASGTGSHEQYF,TGTGCCAGCAGTGCCTCCGGGACAGGGTCCCACGAGCAGTACTTC
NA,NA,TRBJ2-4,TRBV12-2,CASRLPLRIQYF,TGTGCAAGTCGCTTACCCCTACGAATTCAGTACTTC
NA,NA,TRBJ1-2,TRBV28,CASSSKQGLGLYGYTF,TGTGCCAGCAGTTCAAAACAGGGCCTGGGCTTATATGGCTACACCTTC
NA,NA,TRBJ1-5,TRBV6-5,CASSSYSNQPQHF,TGTGCCAGCAGCAGTTATAGCAATCAGCCCCAGCATTTT
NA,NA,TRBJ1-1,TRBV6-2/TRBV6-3,CASSYLRGTEAFF,TGTGCCAGCAGTTACCTCAGGGGCACTGAAGCTTTCTTT
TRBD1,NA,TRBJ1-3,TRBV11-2,CASSPGGGSSGNTIYF,TGTGCCAGCAGCCCAGGGGGCGGGAGCTCTGGAAACACCATATATTTT
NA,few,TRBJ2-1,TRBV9,CASSETSGVYNEQFF,TGTGCCAGCAGCGAGACTAGTGGTGTTTACAATGAGCAGTTCTTC
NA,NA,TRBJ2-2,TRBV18,CASSRDTGELFF,TGTGCCAGCTCACGGGACACCGGGGAGCTGTTTTTT
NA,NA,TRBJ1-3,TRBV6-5,CASIRPGAIANTIYF,TGTGCCAGCATCCGGCCGGGGGCAATCGCAAACACCATATATTTT
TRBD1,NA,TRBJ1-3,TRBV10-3,CAISSTDRAGNTIYF,TGTGCCATCAGCTCGACCGACAGGGCTGGAAACACCATATATTTT
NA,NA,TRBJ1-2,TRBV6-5,CASSRTAHGYTF,TGTGCCAGCAGCCGGACAGCTCATGGCTACACCTTC
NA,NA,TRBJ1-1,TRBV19,CASSQGLLTPDEAFF,TGTGCCAGTAGTCAAGGGCTACTTACCCCGGATGAAGCTTTCTTT
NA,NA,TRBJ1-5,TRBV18,CASSPTGLDQPQHF,TGTGCCAGCTCACCTACAGGGTTAGATCAGCCCCAGCATTTT
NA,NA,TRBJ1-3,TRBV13,CATRPPLAGNTIYF,TGTGCCACCCGGCCTCCCTTGGCCGGAAACACCATATATTTT
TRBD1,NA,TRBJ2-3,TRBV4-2,CASSQGTASTDTQYF,TGTGCCAGCAGCCAGGGGACAGCTAGCACAGATACGCAGTATTTT
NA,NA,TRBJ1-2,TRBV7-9,CASSREANYGYTF,TGTGCCAGCAGCCGAGAAGCTAACTATGGCTACACCTTC
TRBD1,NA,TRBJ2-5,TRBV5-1,CASSFLGTGEETQYF,TGCGCCAGCAGCTTCCTGGGCACAGGGGAAGAGACCCAGTACTTC